This T cell receptor beta chain originates from a study of cytomegalovirus exposure and HLA in healthy donors (dated by TCRdb to about 2017). Regarding the study in general: According to a later analysis, one platform produced both the roughly 110 validation repertoires and the 730 or so repertoires of the first cohort. Besides the first cohort of roughly 640 subjects, a separate validation cohort made up of about 120 different subjects was used. High-throughput TCR immunosequencing, statistical association of individual TCRs with disease status, and machine learning were combined to predict cytomegalovirus infection status. The study was designed to test whether signatures of past pathogen exposure could be identified by cataloging public T cell receptors.

From V the trimming removes 9 bases and from J it removes 3 bases, while the gene matches leave 4 bases of the junction unaccounted for. Including cysteine and phenylalanine, the CDR3 has 12 amino acids. The DNA shown is the 36-base CDR3, in frame from base 1. Via the germline V gene, CDR1 is MNHNS and CDR2 SASEGT. Library preparation was by the immunoSEQ multiplex PCR assay. Processing in the source paper ran as follows. A statistical classification framework was built to diagnose cytomegalovirus status from the catalog of TCR beta chain sequences. Imported from immuneACCESS, the table was reduced by TCRdb to in-frame sequences with V and J called. These copies leave out some clones; in studies compared against another copy, an unresolved V gene accounts for under half, and the cause of the remainder is not known. That table supplies the V and J calls and clone size; D and trimming were determined from the DNA. This sample lists about 110,000 clones; over 75% were detected once. The ten largest clonotypes hold around 2.7% of the sample.

For this clone: It lacks a known antigen. No base quality values were provided; no much bigger clone lies one nucleotide off.

What the authors observed across the whole study: The authors suggested that the approach could potentially be generalized to other disease states and immunological phenotypes. While some public TCRs were present in many individuals, most TCR sequences turned up only very rarely across donors. All 120 repertoires were used to score co-occurrence in the validation cohort in a later analysis, because that analysis had no HLA typing for the cohort. In both the original and validation cohorts, the classifier was reported to diagnose cytomegalovirus status with high specificity and sensitivity. In a later analysis, TCRs clustered in the first cohort were found to also tend to co-occur in the roughly 120 validation repertoires, with roughly 93% of cluster scores above 0. The study gave a list of more than 150 TCR beta chains associated with cytomegalovirus. A few of the identified cytomegalovirus-associated TCR beta chains were confirmed in vitro to be specific for cytomegalovirus antigens.

Donors formed part of the validation cohort, which comprised 120 or so subjects and was distinct from the first cohort of under 850 subjects. The receptor chain draws on TRBV6-1 and TRBJ2-7; 8 middle bases align to TRBD2. This receptor was taken from a young woman in good health and CMV-seronegative. Sequences were obtained from PBMCs. The CDR3 region: CASLRGVYEQYF. The bases read TGTGCCAGTCTGCGGGGGGTCTACGAGCAGTACTTC.